The source of this T cell receptor beta chain is a study of sequential checkpoint blockade in melanoma. Overall study context: Arm A got nivolumab then ipilimumab; arm B the reverse, 1:1. Maintenance nivolumab came after either treatment sequence.

Libraries were prepared by immunoSEQ multiplex PCR; TCRdb keeps only in-frame clonotypes and omits some of them. This table holds about 12,000 clones, less than 75% found once. Treatment meaning: randomized to nivolumab then ipilimumab (arm A) or the reverse (arm B). No patient had prior DNA-damaging chemotherapy. Sorted cells were live CD3+CD8+, lacking CD19 and CD56, from PBMCs. This clone was seen a few times. This receptor was identified in a human donor with melanoma. The sequencing used CD8+ T cells sorted from blood (inferred from file names), collected from a patient given nivolumab and ipilimumab in sequence.

CDR3: CAISETGYTEAFF. CDR3 nucleotide sequence: TGTGCCATCAGTGAAACAGGCTACACTGAAGCTTTCTTT. This chain links TRBV10-3 with TRBJ1-1; a possible D gene is TRBD1 (5 bases). This CDR3 is built from 13 residues. V shed 3 bases and J shed 3 bases, with 8 bases lying between them. Germline-derived CDR1 and CDR2 are ENHRY and SYGVKD.